One sample yielded the 23 T cell receptor beta chains listed below, sequenced in a study of human T cells and chemical hapten exposure. Time point denoted: patch test 1, 2 weeks after DPC sensitization. Treatment meaning: therapeutic diphenylcyclopropenone sensitization with weekly scalp DPC. TCRdb ran MiXCR on the RACE reads and lists one entry per CDR3 protein. This sample yields about 340,000 distinct CDR3 sequences, of which around 6.9% are seen a single time; roughly 7.9% belongs to the top ten. The sample was whole blood, taken in connection with sensitization to the hapten diphenylcyclopropenone (DPC). The receptor source for this set is a woman between 18 and 30 years old with alopecia areata. Some clones in this sample may be carry-over from other donors' samples.

There are many counts of this clonotype. The chain joins TRBV4-2 to TRBJ2-7; weak D call: TRBD2 (5 bases). Deletions cut 4 bases from V and 7 bases from J, with 14 bases between. The CDR3 length is 13 residues. Per the germline V gene, CDR1 is LGHNA and CDR2 is YNFKEQ. The CDR3 here is CASSPKPQREQYF. The CDR3 coding sequence is TGTGCCAGCAGCCCAAAGCCCCAGCGGGAGCAGTACTTC.

The sample holds many counts of this clonotype. The chain couples TRBV11-2 to TRBJ2-1; unclear D gene. The germline V gene encodes CDR1 SGHAT and CDR2 FQNNGV. V was shortened by 4 bases and J by 4 bases, with 8 bases between the two germline ends. This CDR3 region has 13 residues. In nucleotides, the CDR3 is TGTGCCAGCAGCTCCTTAGGGTACAATGAGCAGTTCTTC. Translation gives CASSSLGYNEQFF.

V usage is TRBV19 and J usage is TRBJ1-5; D may be TRBD1 (5 bases). Germline-derived CDR1 and CDR2 are LNHDA and SQIVND (reference sequence). The CDR3 sequence is 14 residues long. The germline V and J ends were trimmed by 6 bases and 4 bases, with 13 bases remaining between them. The CDR3 sequence: CASSRPTVNQPQHF. The CDR3 region has the DNA TGTGCCAGTAGCAGACCGACAGTAAATCAGCCCCAGCATTTT.

This clonotype showed up just a few times. The rearrangement links TRBV5-1 to TRBJ2-7, with D tentatively TRBD1 (5 bases). Germline lookup yields CDR1 SGHRS and CDR2 YFSETQ. Trimming pared 1 base from V and 2 bases from J, leaving 10 bases between. CDR3 length: 14 amino acids. CDR3 DNA: TGCGCCAGCAGCTTGCTTACAGGAACCTACGAGCAGTACTTC. It codes for CASSLLTGTYEQYF.

In its sample, this clonotype was seen many times. The genes are TRBV4-3 and TRBJ1-5; possibly TRBD1 for D (6 bases). Trimming took off 0 bases at V and 0 bases at J, with 15 bases between the two ends. The germline CDR1 and CDR2 sequences are LGHNA and YSLEER. This CDR3 is 18 amino acids long. The CDR3 protein is CASSQDLGGASSNQPQHF. In DNA, the CDR3 is TGCGCCAGCAGCCAAGATTTGGGGGGGGCAAGTAGCAATCAGCCCCAGCATTTT.

The chain links TRBV3-1 to TRBJ2-5; TRBD1 matches at 9 bases. Looked up from germline, CDR1 is LGHDT and CDR2 is YNNKEL (reference sequence). Trimming at V came to 4 bases and at J to 5 bases, leaving 11 bases not matched to a gene. This CDR3 comprises 16 residues. CDR3 amino acids: CASSPPGTGLKETQYF. The DNA of the CDR3 is TGTGCCAGCAGCCCTCCCGGGACAGGGTTGAAGGAGACCCAGTACTTC.

The sample holds a few counts of this clonotype. The chain joins TRBV2 to TRBJ1-4; a possible D gene is TRBD1 (6 bases). Trimming cost V 9 bases and J 8 bases, with 13 bases left between them. The CDR3 has 12 residues. Germline CDR1 is SNHLY and CDR2 is FYNNEI. CDR3 sequence (DNA): TGTGCCAGTGGGGGCGCAAGGGAAAAACTGTTTTTT. It codes for CASGGAREKLFF.

This clonotype was seen only a few times. This chain links TRBV12-3 or TRBV12-4 with TRBJ1-1; D call uncertain. The CDR3 sequence is 13 residues long. V shed 7 bases and J shed 0 bases, with 9 bases lying between them. The CDR3 DNA sequence: TGTGCCAGCAACCAGCTTCTGAACACTGAAGCTTTCTTT. Translating gives CASNQLLNTEAFF.

This clonotype was counted between two and nine times. The rearrangement uses TRBV4-3 and TRBJ2-3; the D call may be TRBD1 or TRBD2 (5 bases each). Trimming took 1 base from V and 2 from J, leaving 10 bases between them. The germline CDR1 and CDR2 sequences are LGHNA and YSLEER. The CDR3 sequence is 15 residues long. The CDR3 sequence is CASSQGGPPTDTQYF. CDR3 nucleotides: TGCGCCAGCAGCCAAGGGGGACCCCCCACAGATACGCAGTATTTT.

This clonotype was observed at least ten times. V is TRBV27 and J is TRBJ2-6; a weak D match, TRBD1 (6 bases). From germline, CDR1 is MNHEY and CDR2 SMNVEV (reference sequence). The length of the CDR3 is 14 residues. Trimming removed 5 bases at V and 3 bases at J, with 8 bases between. The CDR3, as DNA: TGTGCCAGCAGTCAGGGGATTGGGGCCAACGTCCTGACTTTC. This translates into CASSQGIGANVLTF.

This clonotype was counted a few times. The V and J genes are TRBV20-1 and TRBJ2-3; TRBD1 matches at 10 bases. CDR1 and CDR2 from the germline V gene are DFQATT and SNEGSKA (reference sequence). The CDR3 runs to 15 residues. Trimming cost V 6 bases and J 3 bases; bases outside gene matches: 9. CDR3 sequence (DNA): TGCAGTGCAGGCCGGGACAGGGGAGATACAGATACGCAGTATTTT. Translation: CSAGRDRGDTDTQYF.

J is TRBJ2-3 and V is TRBV6-6; 13 bases are shared with TRBD2. Germline V gives CDR1 MNHNY, CDR2 SVGAGI (reference sequence). Losses at the gene ends were 2 bases for V and 0 bases for J; bases not matched to a gene: 2. The length of the CDR3 is 17 residues. The CDR3 reads CASSYKGLAGSTDTQYF. The CDR3 DNA is TGTGCCAGCAGTTACAAGGGACTAGCGGGGAGCACAGATACGCAGTATTTT.

V usage is TRBV7-2 and J usage is TRBJ2-1; perhaps TRBD2 as D (5 bases). The V gene's germline CDR1 is SGHTA and CDR2 FQGNSA. The CDR3 covers 15 residues. V lost 0 bases and J 4 bases, leaving 10 bases between the germline ends. DNA of the CDR3: TGTGCCAGCAGCTTAGCGGACGGGGAGTACAATGAGCAGTTCTTC. Translated: CASSLADGEYNEQFF.

The V gene is TRBV12-3 or TRBV12-4, the J gene TRBJ1-2; D is unclear. Trimming left V 1 base short and J 4 bases short, with 16 bases between. CDR3 length: 16 residues. The CDR3 coding sequence is TGTGCCAGCAGTTTAGGGCCACTCCCGTTTAGCTATGGCTACACCTTC. Its translation is CASSLGPLPFSYGYTF.

This clonotype was seen repeatedly, ten times or more. The rearrangement uses TRBV12-3 or TRBV12-4 and TRBJ1-6; no clear D. V shed 2 bases and J shed 4 bases, with 6 bases lying between them. The CDR3 runs 14 residues. DNA of the CDR3: TGTGCCAGCAGTTTACACCGGTATAATTCACCCCTCCACTTT. Translation gives CASSLHRYNSPLHF.

This clonotype has a handful of counts. The V gene is TRBV6-6, the J gene TRBJ2-4; the D gene could be TRBD1 or TRBD2 (7 bases each). The CDR3 loop spans 13 amino acids. Germline V lookup: CDR1 MNHNY, CDR2 SVGAGI (reference sequence). V lost 5 bases to trimming and J lost 8 bases, with 13 bases between them. The DNA for the CDR3 is TGTGCCAGCAGTGTCCAGGGGGGGGACATTCAGTACTTC. As protein: CASSVQGGDIQYF.

This clonotype was counted a few times. This chain's CDR3 is CASSQGQGALNTEAFF. CDR3 DNA sequence: TGTGCCAGCTCACAGGGACAGGGGGCCTTGAACACTGAAGCTTTCTTT. The chain has TRBV18 and TRBJ1-1; 12 bases agree with TRBD1. The germline gives CDR1 KGHSH, CDR2 LQKENI. The V segment lost 4 bases and the J segment 0 bases; nucleotides outside the gene matches: 3. The CDR3 runs 16 residues.

CDR3 DNA sequence: TGTGCCAGCAGTTTAGGCCGGGCCTCCACTAGGCATTTT. It encodes CASSLGRASTRHF. The chain couples TRBV12-3 or TRBV12-4 to TRBJ1-5; D gene ambiguous. Trimming took off 1 base at V and 15 bases at J, with 16 bases between the two ends. The CDR3 loop spans 13 amino acids.

The chain carries TRBV4-3 and TRBJ1-5; 8 positions agree with TRBD1. V lost 1 base to trimming and J lost 4 bases; unmatched junction nucleotides: 3. The CDR3 spans 15 residues. The germline gives CDR1 LGHNA, CDR2 YSLEER. The CDR3 DNA sequence: TGCGCCAGCAGCCAAGCCAGACAGGGGAATCAGCCCCAGCATTTT. Encoded protein: CASSQARQGNQPQHF.

A few counts support this clonotype. The V call is TRBV7-6, the J call TRBJ1-1, with D uncertain. V lost 0 bases, J lost 2 bases, and 7 bases lay in between. This CDR3 has 14 amino acids. Germline V lookup: CDR1 SGHVS, CDR2 FNYEAQ. This chain's CDR3 is CASSLAQFNTEAFF. The CDR3 DNA sequence: TGTGCCAGCAGCTTAGCACAGTTTAACACTGAAGCTTTCTTT.

This chain links TRBV7-8 with TRBJ1-3, with 7 bases fitting TRBD1. The CDR3 has 16 amino acids. J was trimmed by 0 bases and V by 5 bases; bases with no gene match: 7. CDR1 is SGHVS and CDR2 is FQNEAQ in the germline V gene. The CDR3 reads CASSQRDRISGNTIYF. The DNA for the CDR3 is TGTGCCAGCAGCCAGAGGGACAGAATCTCTGGAAACACCATATATTTT.

The sample holds many counts of this clonotype. J is TRBJ1-4 and V is TRBV12-3 or TRBV12-4, with D hard to call. This CDR3 is built from 13 residues. V was pared by 6 bases and J by 5 bases, with 10 bases between. The CDR3 DNA reads TGTGCCAGCAGCCCCCTTAGAAATGAAAAACTGTTTTTT. This gives the protein CASSPLRNEKLFF.

This clonotype showed up just a few times. The V gene is TRBV6-5, the J gene TRBJ2-7, with a possible D match to TRBD1 (8 bases). V was shortened by 5 bases and J by 7 bases, with 15 bases between the two germline ends. The CDR3 runs 13 residues. Germline V lookup: CDR1 MNHEY, CDR2 SVGAGI. The CDR3 nucleotides read TGTGCCAGCAGTACCCTACAGGGGGGGGAGCAGTACTTC. Translated: CASSTLQGGEQYF.